The table lists the clone carrying this T cell receptor beta chain with a few counts. Antigen specificity is unknown. These data are taken from a study of tumor-infiltrating lymphocytes in primary liver carcinoma. Study-wide background: The patients comprised men and women between the ages of 30 and 69 years.

Starting material of about 0.45 ug total RNA yielded TCR beta cDNA via a constant-region primer. Three nested multiplex PCR rounds of slightly modified ARM-PCR generated TCR beta libraries. Forward primers for TRBV1-TRBV30 and a C-beta reverse primer served the first two PCR rounds, at about 10 cycles each. MiXCR, applied by TCRdb to the multiplex PCR reads, yields one record per CDR3 protein. The sample lists 20,000 to 25,000 distinct CDR3 sequences, 75% to 80% occurring once. Deletions cut 4 bases from V and 4 bases from J, with 14 bases between. This CDR3 spans 14 amino acids. Germline-derived CDR1 and CDR2 are SQVTM and ANQGSEA. Unsorted bulk tissue (roughly 17-33 mg) underwent RNA and DNA co-extraction. Samples were taken from five separate regions (per tumor). The study's findings and limits: The study found tumor-adjacent and tumor-blood pairs overlapped less than tumor region pairs.

Sequencing was performed on liver tumor tissue from sampling region 1. The subset: tumor region T1, superior pole. This sequence joins TRBV29-1 and TRBJ2-1; D is unresolved. The TCR originated in a woman in her twenties or thirties with primary liver carcinoma and hepatitis B virus infection. CDR3 amino acids: CSVVGLIGYNEQFF. CDR3 nucleotides: TGCAGCGTTGTCGGGTTAATAGGTTACAATGAGCAGTTCTTC.